This record concerns one TCR beta chain sequence. How the authors handled the data: Estimated nucleated cell counts came from reference gene primer amplification. Sequenced by immunoSEQ multiplex PCR; TCRdb stores in-frame clones only, minus some. The DNA was the basis for D and trimming; V, J and clone size are from that table. This table has about 140,000 clones, about four fifths appearing once. This sample was taken from a study of blood T cell repertoires in COVID-19. Study background: Samples of COVID-19 (acute and convalescent) were obtained from the United States, Italy and Spain.

CDR3 length: 18 residues. Germline CDR1 and CDR2: SEHNR and FQNEAQ (reference sequence). V lost 2 bases and J lost 4; bases outside the gene matches: 13. The origin of this receptor is a man older than 75 with acute or convalescent COVID-19. Sample: peripheral blood. V usage is TRBV7-9 and J usage is TRBJ2-1; 8 bases map to TRBD2. In nucleotides, the CDR3 is TGTGCCAGCAGCTTACCTGCGGGGGGACCCCTTTCTTACAATGAGCAGTTCTTC. It translates to CASSLPAGGPLSYNEQFF.